One sample yielded the 21 T cell receptor beta chains listed below, sequenced in a study of CD8 T cells in Susac syndrome. RNA was extracted with the RNeasy kit, and a quantity of roughly 0.5 to 1 ug was reverse transcribed using random hexamers. TCRdb redid the calling of the immunoSEQ multiplex PCR reads with MiXCR, one entry per CDR3 protein. Of about 70,000 distinct CDR3 sequences detected, approximately 95% appear once; the ten largest clones hold around 0.25%. The sample consisted of CD8+ T cells from PBMCs. The receptors shown here come from a human donor in good health.

The chain links TRBV24-1 to TRBJ2-1; D unclear. Trimming took 2 bases from V and 2 from J, leaving 9 bases between them. From germline, CDR1 is KGHDR and CDR2 SFDVKD. The CDR3 extends over 15 amino acids. The DNA of the CDR3 is TGTGCCACCAGTGATTACAACAGCGCCTACAATGAGCAGTTCTTC. It is translated as CATSDYNSAYNEQFF.

The chain is built from TRBV6-5 and TRBJ2-3; D unresolved. Germline-derived CDR1 and CDR2 are MNHEY and SVGAGI. The CDR3 runs 11 residues. V lost 4 bases and J lost 6, with 5 bases in between. CDR3 loop: CASSSVDTQYF. The CDR3 DNA is TGTGCCAGCAGTTCCGTGGATACGCAGTATTTT.

The chain recombines TRBV5-6 with TRBJ1-6; no clear D gene. Germline V gene sequence: CDR1 SGHDT, CDR2 YYEEEE. CDR3 length equals 15 residues. Trimming left V 3 bases short and J 9 bases short, with 16 bases between. CDR3 DNA sequence: TGTGCCAGCAGCTATGGGGAGGGTCTACTTTCACCCCTCCACTTT. It is translated as CASSYGEGLLSPLHF.

The J gene is TRBJ2-1, the V gene TRBV5-1, with 8 bases fitting TRBD2. CDR3 length: 11 residues. CDR1 SGHRS and CDR2 YFSETQ come from the germline V gene. J gave up 7 bases and V 7 bases, and 1 base lay outside the gene matches. The CDR3: CASGGGNEQFF. The DNA for the CDR3 is TGCGCCAGCGGCGGGGGGAATGAGCAGTTCTTC. Using reference TRBV5-1 and TRBJ2-1 for the parts outside the CDR3, the full variable domain is KAGVTQTPRYLIKTRGQQVTLSCSPISGHRSVSWYQQTPGQGLQFLFEYFSETQRNKGNFPGRFSGRQFSNSRSEMNVSTLELGDSALYLCASGGGNEQFFGPGTRLTVL.

The chain links TRBV5-1 to TRBJ2-3; D assignment may be TRBD1 or TRBD2 (5 bases each). This CDR3 is built from 15 residues. V was cut by 0 bases and J by 5 bases, with 13 bases left in between. Germline V lookup: CDR1 SGHRS, CDR2 YFSETQ. For the CDR3, the DNA is TGCGCCAGCAGCTTGGAACTAGGTGGGGGAGATACGCAGTATTTT. Its protein is CASSLELGGGDTQYF.

J is TRBJ1-4 and V is TRBV6-5; the D gene is possibly TRBD1 (6 bases). CDR1 MNHEY and CDR2 SVGAGI come from the germline V gene. Trimming cost V 5 bases and J 0 bases, with 10 bases left between them. The CDR3 spans 15 residues. The CDR3 reads CASSLDSTTNEKLFF. DNA of the CDR3: TGTGCCAGCAGTCTGGACAGCACAACTAATGAAAAACTGTTTTTT.

The genes are TRBV27 and TRBJ1-5; the D is unclear. The V gene lost 1 base and the J gene lost 4 bases, with 11 bases spanning the gap. The CDR3 sequence is 15 residues long. Germline V lookup: CDR1 MNHEY, CDR2 SMNVEV (reference sequence). The DNA for the CDR3 is TGTGCCAGCAGTTTATACGGCGGGCGGAATCAGCCCCAGCATTTT. Protein product: CASSLYGGRNQPQHF.

CDR3 DNA: TGTGCCAGCAGTTTAGGGGGATTATACAATGAGCAGTTCTTC. It yields the protein CASSLGGLYNEQFF. V gene TRBV27 combines with J gene TRBJ2-1; D is possibly TRBD1 or TRBD2 (5 bases each). Germline V gene data show CDR1 as MNHEY and CDR2 as SMNVEV (reference sequence). V was clipped by 2 bases and J by 4 bases, with 9 bases between them. The CDR3 runs to 14 residues.

The chain joins TRBV13 to TRBJ2-3; D not resolved. V was pared by 2 bases and J by 1 base, with 13 bases between. CDR1 PRHDT and CDR2 FYEKMQ come from the germline V gene (reference sequence). CDR3 length equals 16 residues. The CDR3 DNA follows: TGTGCCAGCAGCTTAATGGAAATTGGACGCACAGATACGCAGTATTTT. This translates into CASSLMEIGRTDTQYF.

The V and J genes are TRBV4-2 and TRBJ2-7, with D tentatively TRBD1 (5 bases). Germline assignment: CDR1 LGHNA and CDR2 YNFKEQ. V was shortened by 1 base and J by 3 bases, with 13 bases between the two germline ends. The CDR3 loop spans 15 amino acids. The CDR3 region is CASSQVAQADYEQYF. CDR3 bases: TGTGCCAGCAGCCAAGTAGCACAGGCAGACTACGAGCAGTACTTC.

The rearrangement uses TRBV27 and TRBJ2-1; possible D gene TRBD1, 6 bases. V was shortened by 5 bases and J by 4 bases, with 18 bases between the two germline ends. CDR1 is MNHEY, CDR2 SMNVEV, per germline (reference sequence). The length of the CDR3 is 16 residues. The CDR3 sequence: CASSLLRTVPYNEQFF. DNA of the CDR3: TGTGCCAGCAGTCTACTGAGGACAGTACCGTACAATGAGCAGTTCTTC.

V gene TRBV7-9 combines with J gene TRBJ1-4, with TRBD1 matching 9 bases. V was clipped by 5 bases and J by 7 bases; unmatched bases: 5. CDR1 is SEHNR and CDR2 is FQNEAQ in the germline V gene (reference sequence). The CDR3 totals 14 residues. In nucleotides, the CDR3 is TGTGCCAGCAGCCAGGGACAGGGAAGTGAAAAACTGTTTTTT. It specifies CASSQGQGSEKLFF.

This clonotype was found once. The chain uses TRBV12-3 or TRBV12-4 and TRBJ1-1, with D tentatively TRBD1 (5 bases). The CDR3 has 10 residues. V was clipped by 8 bases and J by 8 bases, with 9 bases between them. The CDR3 DNA reads as TGTGCCAGCGGCGCAGGGGAAGCTTTCTTT. It specifies CASGAGEAFF.

This sequence joins TRBV5-4 and TRBJ1-2; D is possibly TRBD1 (6 bases). Germline V gives CDR1 SGHNT, CDR2 YYREEE (reference sequence). Trimming took 7 bases from V and 0 from J, leaving 13 bases between them. CDR3 length: 14 residues. CDR3 sequence: CASGRGASNYGYTF. The CDR3 nucleotides read TGTGCCAGCGGCCGGGGGGCCTCTAACTATGGCTACACCTTC. Using reference TRBV5-4 and TRBJ1-2 for the parts outside the CDR3, the full variable domain is ETGVTQSPTHLIKTRGQQVTLRCSSQSGHNTVSWYQQALGQGPQFIFQYYREEENGRGNFPPRFSGLQFPNYSSELNVNALELDDSALYLCASGRGASNYGYTFGSGTRLTVV.

The chain recombines TRBV27 with TRBJ2-1, with 10 positions matching TRBD2. Germline V CDR1 and CDR2: MNHEY, SMNVEV (reference sequence). J was trimmed by 9 bases and V by 3 bases; bases with no gene match: 8. The CDR3 has 15 amino acids. The CDR3 DNA is TGTGCCAGCAGTTTTGAACCAGCGGGGGGGACTGAGCAGTTCTTC. It is translated as CASSFEPAGGTEQFF.

The V and J genes are TRBV7-9 and TRBJ2-2, with D unclear. The CDR3 totals 15 residues. Trimming pared 2 bases from V and 1 base from J, leaving 8 bases between. CDR1 is SEHNR, CDR2 FQNEAQ, per germline (reference sequence). CDR3 nucleotides: TGTGCCAGCAGCTTAACGGAGTGGAACACCGGGGAGCTGTTTTTT. It yields the protein CASSLTEWNTGELFF.

This chain connects TRBV12-2 to TRBJ2-5; the table's TRBD1 call for D was not verified on the DNA. TRBV12-2 has pseudogene status. The CDR3 contains 17 residues. CDR3 loop: CASRYSTGTGGAETQYF. The CDR3, as DNA: TGTGCAAGTCGGTACTCAACCGGGACAGGGGGCGCCGAGACCCAGTACTTC.

V is TRBV28 and J is TRBJ1-5, with D hard to call. The V gene lost 3 bases and the J gene lost 0 bases, with 9 bases spanning the gap. In germline, CDR1 is MDHEN, CDR2 SYDVKM. The CDR3 totals 15 residues. The CDR3 region is CASSFVLGSNQPQHF. CDR3 bases: TGTGCCAGCAGTTTCGTGCTGGGTAGCAATCAGCCCCAGCATTTT.

The chain employs TRBV7-8 and TRBJ1-6; D is undetermined. The germline V and J ends were trimmed by 4 bases and 11 bases, with 15 bases remaining between them. Germline lookup yields CDR1 SGHVS and CDR2 FQNEAQ. The CDR3 consists of 14 residues. The CDR3 spells CASSSRGGSTPLHF. CDR3 coding DNA: TGTGCCAGCAGCTCCCGGGGAGGTTCTACACCCCTCCACTTT.

This rearrangement joins TRBV7-9 to TRBJ2-1; D is perhaps TRBD1 (5 bases). V lost 6 bases and J 6 bases, leaving 15 bases between the germline ends. Per germline, CDR1 SEHNR and CDR2 FQNEAQ (reference sequence). This CDR3 is built from 14 residues. CDR3 nucleotides: TGTGCCAGCAGACTTAGTAGGACATTCAATGAGCAGTTCTTC. It translates to CASRLSRTFNEQFF.

The chain uses TRBV28 and TRBJ1-1, with D possibly matching TRBD1 (5 bases). The V gene lost 7 bases and the J gene lost 8 bases, with 14 bases spanning the gap. The germline CDR1 and CDR2 sequences are MDHEN and SYDVKM. The CDR3 contains 12 residues. In DNA, the CDR3 is TGTGCCAGCAACCTGGGGGGATCCGAAGCTTTCTTT. This translates into CASNLGGSEAFF.